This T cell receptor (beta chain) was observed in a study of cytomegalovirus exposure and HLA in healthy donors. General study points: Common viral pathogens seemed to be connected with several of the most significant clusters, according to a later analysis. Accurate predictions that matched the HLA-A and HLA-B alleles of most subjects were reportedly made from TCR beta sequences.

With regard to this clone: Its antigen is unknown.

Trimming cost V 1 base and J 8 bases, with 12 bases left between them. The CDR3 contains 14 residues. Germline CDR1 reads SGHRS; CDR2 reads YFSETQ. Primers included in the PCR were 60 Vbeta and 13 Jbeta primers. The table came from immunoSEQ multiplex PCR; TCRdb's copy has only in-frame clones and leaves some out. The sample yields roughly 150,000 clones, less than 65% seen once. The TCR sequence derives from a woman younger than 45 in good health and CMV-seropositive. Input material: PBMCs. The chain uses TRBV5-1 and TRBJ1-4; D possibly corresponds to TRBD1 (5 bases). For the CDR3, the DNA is TGCGCCAGCAGCTTGAGAGGGGAGGGCGAAAAACTGTTTTTT. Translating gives CASSLRGEGEKLFF.